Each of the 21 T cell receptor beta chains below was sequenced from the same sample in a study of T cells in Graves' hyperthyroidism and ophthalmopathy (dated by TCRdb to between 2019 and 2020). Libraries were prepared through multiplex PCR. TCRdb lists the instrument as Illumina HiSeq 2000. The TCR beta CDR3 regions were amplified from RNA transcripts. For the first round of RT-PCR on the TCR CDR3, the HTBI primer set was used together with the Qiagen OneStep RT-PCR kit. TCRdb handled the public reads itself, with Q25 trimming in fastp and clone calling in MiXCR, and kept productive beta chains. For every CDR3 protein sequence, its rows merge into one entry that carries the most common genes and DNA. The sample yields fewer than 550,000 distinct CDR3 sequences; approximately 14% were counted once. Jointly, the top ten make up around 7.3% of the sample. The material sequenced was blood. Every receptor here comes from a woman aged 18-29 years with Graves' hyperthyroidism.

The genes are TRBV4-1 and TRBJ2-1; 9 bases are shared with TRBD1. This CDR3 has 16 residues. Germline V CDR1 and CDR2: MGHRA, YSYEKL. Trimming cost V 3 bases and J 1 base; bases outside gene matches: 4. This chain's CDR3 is CASSHGTGKSYNEQFF. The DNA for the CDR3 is TGCGCCAGCAGCCATGGGACAGGGAAATCCTACAATGAGCAGTTCTTC.

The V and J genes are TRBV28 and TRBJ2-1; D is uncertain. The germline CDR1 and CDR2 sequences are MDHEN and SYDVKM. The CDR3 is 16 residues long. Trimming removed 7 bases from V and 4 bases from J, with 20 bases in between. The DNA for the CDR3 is TGTGCCAGCACCAGCTCTACCCCCTTATTATACAATGAGCAGTTCTTC. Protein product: CASTSSTPLLYNEQFF.

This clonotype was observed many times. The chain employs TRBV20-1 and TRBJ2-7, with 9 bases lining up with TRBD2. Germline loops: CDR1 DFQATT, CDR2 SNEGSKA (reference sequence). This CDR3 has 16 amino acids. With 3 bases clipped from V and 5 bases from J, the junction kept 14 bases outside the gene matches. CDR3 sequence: CSASILRASGDHEQYF. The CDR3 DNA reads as TGCAGTGCTAGTATCCTCCGGGCTAGCGGGGACCACGAGCAGTACTTC.

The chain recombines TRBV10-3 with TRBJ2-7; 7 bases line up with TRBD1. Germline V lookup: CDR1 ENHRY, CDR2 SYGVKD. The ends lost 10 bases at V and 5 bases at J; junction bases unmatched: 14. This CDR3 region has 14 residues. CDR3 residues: CASRPPTGSHEQYF. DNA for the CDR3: TGTGCCAGCAGGCCCCCGACAGGGTCCCACGAGCAGTACTTC.

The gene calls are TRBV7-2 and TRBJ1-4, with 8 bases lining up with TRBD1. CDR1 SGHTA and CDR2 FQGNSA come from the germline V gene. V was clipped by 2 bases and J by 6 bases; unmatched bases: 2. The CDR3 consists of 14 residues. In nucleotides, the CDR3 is TGTGCCAGCAGCTTAAACAGGGGGGATGAAAAACTGTTTTTT. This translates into CASSLNRGDEKLFF.

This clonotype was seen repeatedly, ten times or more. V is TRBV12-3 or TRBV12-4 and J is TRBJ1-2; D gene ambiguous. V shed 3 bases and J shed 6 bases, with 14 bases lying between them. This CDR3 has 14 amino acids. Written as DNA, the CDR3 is TGTGCCAGCAGTTTTGGTAAAACCTTTGATGGCTACACCTTC. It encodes CASSFGKTFDGYTF.

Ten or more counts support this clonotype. DNA for the CDR3: TGTGCCAGCAGCTTAACGGGGGCGCTAGGCAAGTACACCTTC. It translates to CASSLTGALGKYTF. The rearrangement uses TRBV11-2 and TRBJ1-2; D might be TRBD1 (6 bases). With 2 bases removed from V and 11 bases from J, the gap between germline ends came to 18 bases. CDR1 is SGHAT, CDR2 FQNNGV, per germline. CDR3 length: 14 residues.

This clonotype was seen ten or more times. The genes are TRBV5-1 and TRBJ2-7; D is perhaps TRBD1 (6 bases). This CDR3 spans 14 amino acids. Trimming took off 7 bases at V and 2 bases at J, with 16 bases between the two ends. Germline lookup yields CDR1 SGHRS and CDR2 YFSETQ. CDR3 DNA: TGCGCCAGCGGGCCGGCAGGGGTACCCTACGAGCAGTACTTC. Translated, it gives CASGPAGVPYEQYF.

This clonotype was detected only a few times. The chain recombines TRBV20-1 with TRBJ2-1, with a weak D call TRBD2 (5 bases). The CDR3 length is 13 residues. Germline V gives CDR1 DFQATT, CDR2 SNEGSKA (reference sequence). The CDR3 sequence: CRPRSGGYNEQFF. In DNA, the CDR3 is TGCAGGCCCAGGAGCGGAGGCTACAATGAGCAGTTCTTC.

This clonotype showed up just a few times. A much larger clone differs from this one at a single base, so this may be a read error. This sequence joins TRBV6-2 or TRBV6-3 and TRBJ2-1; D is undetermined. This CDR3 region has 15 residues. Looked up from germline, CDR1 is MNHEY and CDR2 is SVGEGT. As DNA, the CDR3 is TGTGCCAGCAAGGTGGGCCCTCTCCTATACAATAAGCAGTTCTTC. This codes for CASKVGPLLYNKQFF.

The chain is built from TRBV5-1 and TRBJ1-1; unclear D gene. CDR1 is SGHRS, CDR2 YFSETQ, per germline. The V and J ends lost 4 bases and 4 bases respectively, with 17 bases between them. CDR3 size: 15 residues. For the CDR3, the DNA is TGCGCCAGCAGCCCAGACGTGAGGATCAGCACTGAAGCTTTCTTT. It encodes CASSPDVRISTEAFF.

The CDR3 protein is CATSRSGGFDQPQHF. Written as DNA, the CDR3 is TGTGCCACCAGCAGATCGGGGGGTTTCGATCAGCCCCAGCATTTT. The rearrangement uses TRBV15 and TRBJ1-5, with D perhaps TRBD1 (5 bases). Germline CDR1 is LNHNV and CDR2 is YYDKDF (reference sequence). With 2 bases removed from V and 5 bases from J, the gap between germline ends came to 13 bases. The CDR3 has 15 amino acids.

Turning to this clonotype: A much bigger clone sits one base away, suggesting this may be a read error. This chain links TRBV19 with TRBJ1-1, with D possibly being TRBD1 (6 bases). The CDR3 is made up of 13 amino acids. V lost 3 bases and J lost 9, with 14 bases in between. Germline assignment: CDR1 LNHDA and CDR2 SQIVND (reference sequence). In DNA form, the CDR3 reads TGTGCCAGTAGTATCGGGGGCTCGCTTAAAGCTTTCTTT. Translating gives CASSIGGSLKAFF. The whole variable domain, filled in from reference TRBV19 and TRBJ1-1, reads DGGITQSPKYLFRKEGQNVTLSCEQNLNHDAMYWYRQDPGQGLRLIYYSQIVNDFQKGDIAEGYSVSREKKESFPLTVTSAQKNPTAFYLCASSIGGSLKAFFGQGTRLTVV.

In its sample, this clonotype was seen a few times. The CDR3 loop is CASSIKILAGGSGAEQYF. Here the CDR3 DNA reads TGTGCCAGTAGTATTAAGATACTAGCGGGAGGATCAGGGGCCGAGCAGTACTTC. The chain is built from TRBV19 and TRBJ2-7; 12 positions agree with TRBD2. V shed 3 bases, J shed 6 bases, and the junction held 15 bases outside the gene matches. The CDR3 runs to 18 residues. CDR1 is LNHDA, CDR2 SQIVND, per germline (reference sequence).

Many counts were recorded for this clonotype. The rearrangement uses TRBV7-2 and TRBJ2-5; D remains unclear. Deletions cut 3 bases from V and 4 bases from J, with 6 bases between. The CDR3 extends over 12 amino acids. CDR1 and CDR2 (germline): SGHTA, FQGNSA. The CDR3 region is CASSFIPETQYF. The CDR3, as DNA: TGTGCCAGCAGCTTTATCCCAGAGACCCAGTACTTC.

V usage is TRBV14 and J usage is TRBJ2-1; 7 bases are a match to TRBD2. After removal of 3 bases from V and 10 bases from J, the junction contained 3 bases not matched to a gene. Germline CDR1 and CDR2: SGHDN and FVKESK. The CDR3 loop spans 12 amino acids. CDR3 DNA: TGTGCCAGCAGCCACGATAGCGGGGAGCAGTTCTTC. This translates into CASSHDSGEQFF.

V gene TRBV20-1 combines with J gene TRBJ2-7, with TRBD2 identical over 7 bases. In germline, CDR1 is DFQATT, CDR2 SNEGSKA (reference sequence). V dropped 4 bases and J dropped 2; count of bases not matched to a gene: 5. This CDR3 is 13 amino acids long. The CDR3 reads CSATTSRPYEQYF. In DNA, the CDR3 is TGCAGTGCTACGACTAGCCGACCCTACGAGCAGTACTTC.

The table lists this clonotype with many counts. The CDR3 reads CAWRTSGDPYHEQYF. The CDR3 DNA reads as TGTGCCTGGCGGACTAGCGGGGACCCCTATCACGAGCAGTACTTC. The J gene is TRBJ2-7, the V gene TRBV30; 12 nucleotides agree with TRBD2. Germline V lookup: CDR1 GTSNPN, CDR2 SVGIG (reference sequence). The CDR3 spans 15 residues. V dropped 5 bases and J dropped 5; count of bases not matched to a gene: 10.

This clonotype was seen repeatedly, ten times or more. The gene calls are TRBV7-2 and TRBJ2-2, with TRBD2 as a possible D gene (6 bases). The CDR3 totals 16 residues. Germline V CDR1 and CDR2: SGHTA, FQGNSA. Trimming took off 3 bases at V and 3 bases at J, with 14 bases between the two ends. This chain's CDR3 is CASSFTGGKDTGELFF. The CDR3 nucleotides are TGTGCCAGCAGCTTCACGGGCGGGAAAGACACCGGGGAGCTGTTTTTT. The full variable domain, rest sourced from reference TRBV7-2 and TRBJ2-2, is GAGVSQSPSNKVTEKGKDVELRCDPISGHTALYWYRQSLGQGLEFLIYFQGNSAPDKSGLPSDRFSAERTGGSVSTLTIQRTQQEDSAVYLCASSFTGGKDTGELFFGEGSRLTVL.

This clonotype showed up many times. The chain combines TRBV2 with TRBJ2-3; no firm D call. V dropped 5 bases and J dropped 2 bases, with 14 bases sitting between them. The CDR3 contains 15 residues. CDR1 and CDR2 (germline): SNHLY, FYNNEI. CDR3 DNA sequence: TGTGCCAGCAGTCTCAACGTAAGGAACACAGATACGCAGTATTTT. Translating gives CASSLNVRNTDTQYF.

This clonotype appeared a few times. The CDR3 region has the DNA TGCGCCAGCAGCCAAGGCGCGGGGGGGTACAATGAGCAGTTCTTC. It encodes CASSQGAGGYNEQFF. The chain employs TRBV4-1 and TRBJ2-1; TRBD2 agrees at 9 bases. The CDR3 is 15 residues long. V gave up 1 base and J gave up 4 bases; unmatched junction bases: 2. Germline values: CDR1 MGHRA, CDR2 YSYEKL.